This T cell receptor (beta chain) is from a study of blood T cells in healthy people across ages. This clonotype was observed many times. Its antigen is undetermined. Donors ranged from roughly 6 to 90 years old and were healthy Caucasians in Russia. Each sample gave at least 7 million isolated PBMCs. A second PCR of about 7 to 11 cycles used a sample-barcoded 5' primer and a J-beta primer mix. From the 5' RACE reads, TCRdb called clonotypes with MiXCR, one entry per CDR3 protein. The sample shows about 1.7 million distinct CDR3 sequences, approximately 28% of them seen only once. Trimming took 1 base from V and 7 from J, leaving 14 bases between them. This CDR3 comprises 15 residues. Germline CDR1 is SGHTA and CDR2 is FQGNSA. Points from the study as a whole: Greater diversity and more naive CD4+ cells were seen in long-lived donors than in aged donors.

The source is a woman in her thirties in good health. The sequencing sample was made of blood. J is TRBJ2-1 and V is TRBV7-2, with a tentative D call TRBD2 (5 bases). The CDR3 protein is CASSLGSVTINEQFF. The CDR3 nucleotides read TGTGCCAGCAGCTTAGGTAGCGTAACCATAAATGAGCAGTTCTTC.